This T cell receptor beta chain was identified in a study of PD-L1 blockade in urothelial cancer. The overall study: When patients started atezolizumab at some point between 2013 and 2015, it was given at 1,200 mg intravenously every 3 weeks. Specimens of blood held a median count of roughly 130,000 T cells.

This sample's time point: pretreatment peripheral blood. After removal of 5 bases from V and 7 bases from J, the junction contained 8 bases not matched to a gene. The CDR3 length is 14 residues. CDR1 and CDR2 (germline): LNHDA, SQIVND (reference sequence). This clone was seen at least ten times. Profiled with immunoSEQ multiplex PCR; TCRdb holds only in-frame clones, not every one. The data show 75,000 to 95,000 clones, with around four fifths seen just once and 5.5% to 7.5% held by the top ten. The material sequenced was PBMCs, taken around atezolizumab (anti-PD-L1) treatment. The V and J genes are TRBV19 and TRBJ1-1; 9 nucleotides align to TRBD1. The receptor was isolated from a man aged 35 to 55 with urothelial cancer. CDR3 sequence (DNA): TGTGCCAGTAGTGTGGACAGGGGAAGGAGTGAAGCTTTCTTT. Its protein is CASSVDRGRSEAFF.